This T cell receptor beta chain derives from a study of shared clonotypes between healthy human individuals. Study results and caveats: Several donors showed sharing of about 4.6% of naive CD4 clonotypes. Despite large depth, rarefaction showed incomplete sorted-subset sequencing.

Sequenced by immunoSEQ multiplex PCR; TCRdb stores in-frame clones only, minus some. The sample holds roughly 76,000 clones, about 63% seen once. In regard to this clone: Its antigen is as yet unknown.

The V gene end was trimmed by 4 bases and the J gene end by 2 bases; junction bases not matched to a gene: 8. The CDR3 sequence is 18 residues long. CDR1 and CDR2 from the germline V gene are SGDLS and YYNGEE. This clonotype was sampled from a man aged 25-45 years in good health. The sequenced sample consisted of memory CD8+ T cells sorted from blood. Subset: CD45RO+ cells pooled with CCR7-negative TemRA cells. This chain links TRBV9 with TRBJ2-3, with TRBD2 identical over 15 bases. As DNA, the CDR3 is TGTGCCAGCAGCTCGGGACTAGCGGGAGGTACCCCCACAGATACGCAGTATTTT. Translation: CASSSGLAGGTPTDTQYF. The variable domain in full, with the rest retrieved from reference TRBV9 and TRBJ2-3, is DSGVTQTPKHLITATGQRVTLRCSPRSGDLSVYWYQQSLDQGLQFLIQYYNGEERAKGNILERFSAQQFPDLHSELNLSSLELGDSALYFCASSSGLAGGTPTDTQYFGPGTRLTVL.